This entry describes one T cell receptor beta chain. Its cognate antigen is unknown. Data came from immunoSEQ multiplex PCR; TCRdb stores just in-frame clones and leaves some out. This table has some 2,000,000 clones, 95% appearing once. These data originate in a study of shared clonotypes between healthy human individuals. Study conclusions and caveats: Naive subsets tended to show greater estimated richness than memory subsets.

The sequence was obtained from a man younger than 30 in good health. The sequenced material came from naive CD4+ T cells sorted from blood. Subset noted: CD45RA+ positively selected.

In DNA form, the CDR3 reads TGTGCCAGCAGCCCCTTCCAGGGTGCAGGCGGGGAGCTGTTTTTT. Translating gives CASSPFQGAGGELFF. The chain has TRBV7-8 and TRBJ2-2, with D tentatively TRBD1 (5 bases). V was shortened by 5 bases and J by 7 bases, with 17 bases between the two germline ends. Per germline, CDR1 SGHVS and CDR2 FQNEAQ. The CDR3 is 15 residues long.